A single sample is the source of the 25 T cell receptor beta chains below, sequenced in a study of blood T cell repertoires in COVID-19. Some clones are missing from TCRdb's copy, which holds only in-frame ones; the method was immunoSEQ multiplex PCR. The sample holds 70,000 to 95,000 clones; around 81% are singletons and the top ten take 15% to 20%. The sample comprised peripheral blood. These receptors were obtained from a man older than 75 with active or convalescent COVID-19.

The chain combines TRBV24-1 with TRBJ2-5; TRBD1 matches at 8 bases. The CDR3 totals 14 residues. Germline CDR1 is KGHDR and CDR2 is SFDVKD. V gave up 2 bases and J gave up 4 bases; unmatched junction bases: 2. This chain's CDR3 is CATSDYTGGETQYF. The CDR3 DNA is TGTGCCACCAGTGATTATACAGGGGGAGAGACCCAGTACTTC.

This clone was detected once. This chain joins TRBV7-7 and TRBJ2-2, with D perhaps matching TRBD1 (5 bases). This CDR3 has 13 amino acids. V lost 3 bases to trimming and J lost 5 bases, with 7 bases between them. Germline loops: CDR1 SSHAT, CDR2 FNYEAQ (reference sequence). CDR3 residues: CASSLAGTGELFF. In DNA, the CDR3 is TGTGCCAGCAGCTTGGCAGGGACCGGGGAGCTGTTTTTT.

Only a few counts were recorded for this clone. The rearrangement links TRBV10-3 to TRBJ1-5; no clear D. V was trimmed by 2 bases and J by 1 base, leaving 9 bases between them. This CDR3 contains 15 residues. Germline values: CDR1 ENHRY, CDR2 SYGVKD. CDR3 sequence (DNA): TGTGCCATCAGTGAGGACCCAGGCAGCAATCAGCCCCAGCATTTT. It yields the protein CAISEDPGSNQPQHF.

The chain carries TRBV3-1 (or the pseudogene TRBV3-2) and TRBJ1-4, with TRBD1 identical over 7 bases. Germline CDR1 and CDR2: LGHDT and YNNKEL (reference sequence). The V and J ends lost 0 bases and 5 bases, in that order; junction bases with no gene match: 6. CDR3 length: 16 amino acids. The CDR3 sequence: CASSQELGQTNEKLFF. The CDR3 DNA reads TGTGCCAGCAGCCAAGAACTGGGACAGACAAATGAAAAACTGTTTTTT.

In nucleotides, the CDR3 is TGCGCCAGCAGTGAGTCCCACAGGGCCGGGGAGCTGTTTTTT. Translated: CASSESHRAGELFF. The rearrangement uses TRBV10-1 and TRBJ2-2, with D maybe TRBD1 (6 bases). Trimming stripped 0 bases from V and 6 bases from J, with 8 bases between. The length of the CDR3 is 14 residues. CDR1 WNHNN and CDR2 SYGVQD come from the germline V gene (reference sequence).

This clone came up a few times. This chain uses TRBV7-9 with TRBJ1-2, with 10 bases aligning to TRBD1. Germline CDR1 and CDR2: SEHNR and FQNEAQ (reference sequence). The V and J ends lost 5 bases and 4 bases, in that order; junction bases with no gene match: 7. CDR3 length: 15 amino acids. As DNA, the CDR3 is TGTGCCAGCAGCCTGGGACAGGGGCCGATCTATGGCTACACCTTC. Translating it yields CASSLGQGPIYGYTF.

The V and J genes are TRBV19 and TRBJ2-2, with 7 bases that match TRBD2. The V gene's germline CDR1 is LNHDA and CDR2 SQIVND (reference sequence). The CDR3 extends over 13 amino acids. V lost 6 bases, J lost 7 bases, and 5 bases stayed unmatched. CDR3 protein: CASRPWGGGELFF. The CDR3 nucleotides read TGTGCCAGTAGACCCTGGGGGGGCGGGGAGCTGTTTTTT.

The V gene is TRBV9, the J gene TRBJ2-1; 13 bases fit TRBD2. Germline lookup yields CDR1 SGDLS and CDR2 YYNGEE. The CDR3 has 18 residues. J gave up 2 bases and V 0 bases, and 5 bases lay outside the gene matches. CDR3 amino acids: CASSVGTSGSRTYNEQFF. CDR3 DNA: TGTGCCAGCAGCGTAGGGACTAGCGGGAGTCGTACCTACAATGAGCAGTTCTTC.

This clone was counted once. The V and J genes are TRBV6-5 and TRBJ1-6; D gene unclear. Germline CDR1 is MNHEY and CDR2 is SVGAGI. The V end lost 2 bases, the J end lost 8 bases, and 10 bases lay between the germline ends. CDR3 size: 14 residues. This CDR3 reads CASSYRAGDSPLHF. The DNA for the CDR3 is TGTGCCAGCAGTTACAGGGCCGGGGATTCACCCCTCCACTTT.

The chain recombines TRBV7-9 with TRBJ2-6; D is ambiguous. Germline V gene sequence: CDR1 SEHNR, CDR2 FQNEAQ (reference sequence). The V and J ends lost 3 bases and 3 bases respectively, with 12 bases between them. CDR3 length: 16 amino acids. The CDR3 DNA reads as TGTGCCAGCAGCTTCGTCCCCGGTCTTGGGGCCAACGTCCTGACTTTC. It translates to CASSFVPGLGANVLTF.

The genes are TRBV5-1 and TRBJ1-4; 7 bases are shared with TRBD1. The CDR3 totals 15 residues. V was pared by 1 base and J by 6 bases, with 6 bases of the junction left unmatched. Germline V gene sequence: CDR1 SGHRS, CDR2 YFSETQ. DNA for the CDR3: TGCGCCAGCAGCTTGCTTGGCAGGGGGGATGAAAAACTGTTTTTT. It codes for CASSLLGRGDEKLFF.

Only a few counts were recorded for this clone. Different DNA sequences within this sample yield the same CDR3. The genes are TRBV5-1 and TRBJ2-2; tentatively, D is TRBD1 (6 bases). Germline V lookup: CDR1 SGHRS, CDR2 YFSETQ. V was shortened by 2 bases and J by 1 base, with 15 bases between the two germline ends. This CDR3 spans 17 amino acids. CDR3 sequence reads: CASSLGHRDKNTGELFF. The CDR3 DNA sequence: TGCGCCAGCAGCTTAGGACACCGGGACAAGAACACCGGGGAGCTGTTTTTT.

The chain links TRBV28 to TRBJ1-2; possibly TRBD1 for D (5 bases). Trimming took 6 bases from V and 8 from J, leaving 16 bases between them. Germline V gives CDR1 MDHEN, CDR2 SYDVKM. CDR3 length: 13 residues. CDR3 sequence (DNA): TGTGCCAGCAGGTTCAGGGTAAGGTCGGGCTACACCTTC. Translating gives CASRFRVRSGYTF.

The chain employs TRBV9 and TRBJ2-5; D is unclear. The CDR3 has 15 amino acids. Deletions cut 3 bases from V and 1 base from J, with 13 bases between. Germline V lookup: CDR1 SGDLS, CDR2 YYNGEE. The CDR3 region has the DNA TGTGCCAGCAGCGGAGGAATGGCGGTCCAAGAGACCCAGTACTTC. This translates into CASSGGMAVQETQYF.

J is TRBJ2-5 and V is TRBV24-1, with TRBD2 matching over 9 bases. Per germline, CDR1 KGHDR and CDR2 SFDVKD. The CDR3 is made up of 14 amino acids. Trimming at V came to 5 bases and at J to 6 bases, leaving 6 bases not matched to a gene. The CDR3: CATSAAGGKKTQYF. The CDR3 coding sequence is TGTGCCACCAGTGCAGCGGGAGGTAAGAAGACCCAGTACTTC.

The V gene is TRBV21-1, the J gene TRBJ2-7; TRBD2 was called by the table and not checked on the DNA. TRBV21-1 has pseudogene status. CDR3 size: 15 residues. CDR3 nucleotides: TGTGCCAGCAGCTCCCCTGAGCGGGACGCCAACGAGCAGTACGTC. It codes for CASSSPERDANEQYV.

V and J are TRBV19 and TRBJ1-2; 8 nucleotides agree with TRBD1. The germline V gene encodes CDR1 LNHDA and CDR2 SQIVND (reference sequence). The CDR3 totals 17 residues. V shed 6 bases, J shed 2 bases, and the junction held 14 bases outside the gene matches. The CDR3 reads CASRTSGGRPANYGYTF. The DNA of the CDR3 is TGTGCCAGTAGGACATCAGGGGGCCGCCCGGCCAACTATGGCTACACCTTC. Drawing the rest from reference TRBV19 and TRBJ1-2, the complete variable domain is DGGITQSPKYLFRKEGQNVTLSCEQNLNHDAMYWYRQDPGQGLRLIYYSQIVNDFQKGDIAEGYSVSREKKESFPLTVTSAQKNPTAFYLCASRTSGGRPANYGYTFGSGTRLTVV.

This chain connects TRBV2 to TRBJ2-4; D remains unclear. From germline, CDR1 is SNHLY and CDR2 FYNNEI. V was shortened by 7 bases and J by 1 base, with 14 bases between the two germline ends. The CDR3 spans 15 residues. The CDR3 DNA follows: TGTGCCAGCATCCAGATCCTCCAGGCCAAAAACATTCAGTACTTC. Residues: CASIQILQAKNIQYF. The full variable domain, completed using reference TRBV2 and TRBJ2-4, is EPEVTQTPSHQVTQMGQEVILRCVPISNHLYFYWYRQILGQKVEFLVSFYNNEISEKSEIFDDQFSVERPDGSNFTLKIRSTKLEDSAMYFCASIQILQAKNIQYFGAGTRLSVL.

The sample holds a few counts of this clone. The rearrangement uses TRBV11-2 and TRBJ1-1; 7 bases line up with TRBD1. This CDR3 comprises 13 residues. Losses at the gene ends were 5 bases for V and 5 bases for J; bases not matched to a gene: 5. Germline-derived CDR1 and CDR2 are SGHAT and FQNNGV. This CDR3 is CASSIQGYTEAFF. The CDR3 bases are TGTGCCAGCAGCATACAGGGGTATACTGAAGCTTTCTTT.

J is TRBJ2-3 and V is TRBV19, with 10 bases lining up with TRBD1. Germline lookup yields CDR1 LNHDA and CDR2 SQIVND (reference sequence). This CDR3 is built from 17 residues. V was clipped by 6 bases and J by 0 bases; unmatched bases: 9. CDR3 amino acids: CASSPGTGESSTDTQYF. CDR3 nucleotides: TGTGCCAGTAGCCCCGGGACAGGGGAATCTAGCACAGATACGCAGTATTTT.

In this sample, this clone turned up once. In nucleotides, the CDR3 is TGCGCCAGCAGTGAGACAGTTAGAAATGAAAAACTGTTTTTT. Translating it yields CASSETVRNEKLFF. This chain uses TRBV10-2 with TRBJ1-4; D gene unclear. The V end was cut by 2 bases, the J end by 5 bases, with 9 bases between. The CDR3 extends over 14 amino acids. The germline gives CDR1 WSHSY, CDR2 SAAADI.

The CDR3 region is CASNYGGANYGYTF. The CDR3 DNA reads as TGTGCCAGCAATTACGGCGGGGCCAACTATGGCTACACCTTC. The rearrangement joins TRBV5-8 to TRBJ1-2, with a weak D call TRBD1 (5 bases). With 6 bases removed from V and 2 bases from J, the gap between germline ends came to 14 bases. Looked up from germline, CDR1 is SGHTS and CDR2 is YDEGEE. The CDR3 totals 14 residues.

V usage is TRBV11-1 and J usage is TRBJ1-6; D is unresolved. This CDR3 is 14 amino acids long. CDR1 and CDR2 from the germline V gene are SGHAT and FQDESV (reference sequence). V was shortened by 3 bases and J by 9 bases, with 12 bases between the two germline ends. The CDR3 here is CASSFGSSSSPLHF. The CDR3 DNA reads TGTGCCAGCAGCTTTGGGAGTTCCAGTTCACCCCTCCACTTT.

This rearrangement joins TRBV29-1 to TRBJ2-5; TRBD2 matches 10 bases. This CDR3 contains 14 residues. Germline V lookup: CDR1 SQVTM, CDR2 ANQGSEA. Unmatched junction bases numbered 7, after V lost 4 bases and J lost 5 bases. The CDR3 DNA follows: TGCAGCGTTGTTTCTAGCGGGAGTAGGGAGACCCAGTACTTC. It yields the protein CSVVSSGSRETQYF. Full variable domain (outside the CDR3, taken from reference TRBV29-1 and TRBJ2-5): SAVISQKPSRDICQRGTSLTIQCQVDSQVTMMFWYRQQPGQSLTLIATANQGSEATYESGFVIDKFPISRPNLTFSTLTVSNMSPEDSSIYLCSVVSSGSRETQYFGPGTRLLVL.

The rearrangement joins TRBV20-1 to TRBJ1-1, with D possibly TRBD1 on 6 matching bases. The ends were cut back, 3 bases at V and 7 bases at J, with 12 bases in the middle. Germline V lookup: CDR1 DFQATT, CDR2 SNEGSKA (reference sequence). The CDR3 covers 12 residues. The CDR3 sequence: CSASGRGVEAFF. The CDR3, as DNA: TGCAGTGCTAGTGGCAGGGGAGTTGAAGCTTTCTTT.